Listed below are T cell receptor beta chains from one sample, sequenced in a study of T cell responses to AZD1222 COVID-19 vaccine. The table came from immunoSEQ multiplex PCR; TCRdb's copy has only in-frame clones and leaves some out. This repertoire shows about 110,000 clones, 87% found once; its top ten account for about 3%. The specimen was peripheral blood, collected on day 0 of AZD1222 vaccination. These receptors came from an adult in good health. Both conserved end residues are part of each CDR3. Each record gives: D gene, V gene, clone size, J gene, CDR3 DNA, CDR3 protein. D genes are given only for firm matches. Clone size appears in some rows only: once, few, many, or a class for an expanded clone.

D: NA; V: TRBV3-1/TRBV3-2; size: once; J: TRBJ1-2; DNA: TGTGCCAGCAGCCAAGTTACAGATGGGGTTGGCTACACCTTC; CDR3: CASSQVTDGVGYTF
D: TRBD1; V: TRBV10-2; size: few; J: TRBJ1-3; DNA: TGCGCCAGCAGTGATACAGGGGTATCTGGAAACACCATATATTTT; CDR3: CASSDTGVSGNTIYF
D: TRBD1; V: TRBV6-5; size: NA; J: TRBJ1-1; DNA: TGTGCCAGCAGTCGTTTACAGGGGATCACTGAAGCTTTCTTT; CDR3: CASSRLQGITEAFF
D: TRBD1; V: TRBV2; size: NA; J: TRBJ1-2; DNA: TGTGCCAGCAGAGATATGACAGGGGAGTACTATGGCTACACCTTC; CDR3: CASRDMTGEYYGYTF
D: TRBD2; V: TRBV15; size: NA; J: TRBJ2-1; DNA: TGTGCCACCAGCAGAGATCGCGTCAGCGGGAGTCTGGGTGAGCAGTTCTTC; CDR3: CATSRDRVSGSLGEQFF
D: NA; V: TRBV5-1; size: NA; J: TRBJ1-4; DNA: TGCGCCAGCAGCTTGGCCGGGGCAACTAATGAAAAACTGTTTTTT; CDR3: CASSLAGATNEKLFF
D: TRBD1; V: TRBV30; size: NA; J: TRBJ1-1; DNA: TGTGCCTGGAGCCCACCCTTCCAGGGGGGGAACACTGAAGCTTTCTTT; CDR3: CAWSPPFQGGNTEAFF
D: NA; V: TRBV10-1; size: few; J: TRBJ2-7; DNA: TGCGCCAGCGGGGACAACCCCTACGAGCAGTACTTC; CDR3: CASGDNPYEQYF
D: TRBD1; V: TRBV28; size: once; J: TRBJ1-5; DNA: TGTGCCAGCAGTTCAGACCGGGACAGGGTTTCCACTGGGAATCAGCCCCAGCATTTT; CDR3: CASSSDRDRVSTGNQPQHF
D: NA; V: TRBV29-1; size: NA; J: TRBJ1-3; DNA: TGCAGCGTTGAGCAGAGCTCTGGAAACACCATATATTTT; CDR3: CSVEQSSGNTIYF
D: TRBD1; V: TRBV28; size: NA; J: TRBJ1-2; DNA: TGTGCCAGCAGTTCCCTCGGACAGGGGGTTTATGGCTACACCTTC; CDR3: CASSSLGQGVYGYTF
D: NA; V: TRBV5-1; size: NA; J: TRBJ1-4; DNA: TGCGCCAGCAGCCTGGAGAGGGGCGAAAAACTGTTTTTT; CDR3: CASSLERGEKLFF
D: TRBD1; V: TRBV28; size: NA; J: TRBJ1-2; DNA: TGTGCCAGCAACCCGGGACAGGAGAACTATGGCTACACCTTC; CDR3: CASNPGQENYGYTF
D: NA; V: TRBV9; size: NA; J: TRBJ2-1; DNA: TGTGCCAGCAGCGTAGGGCCACGACTGGAGGGCAATGAGCAGTTCTTC; CDR3: CASSVGPRLEGNEQFF
D: NA; V: TRBV28; size: NA; J: TRBJ2-3; DNA: TGTGCCAGCAGTTTAGCGGGAAGAGTGGCAGATACGCAGTATTTT; CDR3: CASSLAGRVADTQYF
D: TRBD2; V: TRBV5-1; size: once; J: TRBJ2-7; DNA: TGCGCCAGCCAGCTAGGCGGGGGGAACGAGCAGTACTTC; CDR3: CASQLGGGNEQYF
D: NA; V: TRBV24-1; size: NA; J: TRBJ2-5; DNA: TGTGCCACCAGTGATCAGCTAGAGGAGACCCAGTACTTC; CDR3: CATSDQLEETQYF
D: NA; V: TRBV21-1; size: once; J: TRBJ2-1; DNA: TGTGCCAGCACCACACTAGCGGGAGGAGTAAGTGAGCAGTTCTTC; CDR3: CASTTLAGGVSEQFF
D: NA; V: TRBV3-1/TRBV3-2; size: NA; J: TRBJ2-3; DNA: TGTGCCAGCAGCCAATCGGCGGACGGATTCACAGATACGCAGTATTTT; CDR3: CASSQSADGFTDTQYF
D: NA; V: TRBV11-2; size: NA; J: TRBJ2-7; DNA: TGTGCCAGCAGTTTTTTGGGGGGCAGCGCCTACGAGCAGTACTTC; CDR3: CASSFLGGSAYEQYF
D: TRBD1; V: TRBV5-1; size: NA; J: TRBJ2-2; DNA: TGCGCCAGCAGCTTTGACAGGGCGTCCGGGGAGCTGTTTTTT; CDR3: CASSFDRASGELFF
D: TRBD1; V: TRBV2; size: NA; J: TRBJ1-4; DNA: TGTGCCAGCGGGGGGGACAGGGGGTTCGAAAAACTGTTTTTT; CDR3: CASGGDRGFEKLFF
D: NA; V: TRBV6-4; size: once; J: TRBJ1-5; DNA: TGTGCCAGCAGTGAAAGGACGTCGGAGCCGCCCCAGCATTTT; CDR3: CASSERTSEPPQHF
D: NA; V: TRBV5-6; size: NA; J: TRBJ1-4; DNA: TGTGCCAGCAGCTTGTGGGGGGCGCGGGAAAAACTGTTTTTT; CDR3: CASSLWGAREKLFF
D: NA; V: TRBV4-2; size: NA; J: TRBJ1-5; DNA: TGTGCCAGCAGCCAGGATGGACAGAATAGCAATCAGCCCCAGCATTTT; CDR3: CASSQDGQNSNQPQHF
D: NA; V: TRBV7-9; size: few; J: TRBJ1-2; DNA: TGTGCCAGCAGCCCTGGCGGGACTTTAAATCGCTACTATGGCTACACCTTC; CDR3: CASSPGGTLNRYYGYTF
D: NA; V: TRBV7-2; size: NA; J: TRBJ1-1; DNA: TGTGCCAGCAGCTTTCTCAGGGGCGCTGGCTTTGAAGCTTTCTTT; CDR3: CASSFLRGAGFEAFF
D: NA; V: TRBV9; size: NA; J: TRBJ1-2; DNA: TGTGCCAGCAGCCCCCGCTGGGGAGGGTCGCTGTATGGCTACACCTTC; CDR3: CASSPRWGGSLYGYTF
D: NA; V: TRBV28; size: NA; J: TRBJ2-7; DNA: TGTGCCAGCAGTTTAATCCGTGCCGAGCAGTACTTC; CDR3: CASSLIRAEQYF
D: TRBD1; V: TRBV19; size: NA; J: TRBJ1-5; DNA: TGTGCCAGTAGAACTACAGGGGCGGGACCCCAGCATTTT; CDR3: CASRTTGAGPQHF
D: NA; V: TRBV7-2; size: NA; J: TRBJ2-3; DNA: TGTGCCAGCAGCTCCCCCGTGGGGGCAGATACGCAGTATTTT; CDR3: CASSSPVGADTQYF
D: NA; V: TRBV19; size: NA; J: TRBJ1-1; DNA: TGTGCCAGTAGCGGGGCAGGGGAAAGCACTGAAGCTTTCTTT; CDR3: CASSGAGESTEAFF
D: NA; V: TRBV7-2; size: NA; J: TRBJ1-2; DNA: TGTGCCAGCAGCCCAGCCGGGAACCGGGCCGTGAGTTACCCCTTC; CDR3: CASSPAGNRAVSYPF
D: NA; V: TRBV19; size: NA; J: TRBJ1-1; DNA: TGTGCCAGTAGTCCCTGGATGGCGAACACTGAAGCTTTCTTT; CDR3: CASSPWMANTEAFF
D: TRBD2; V: TRBV3-1/TRBV3-2; size: NA; J: TRBJ2-3; DNA: TGTGCCAGCAGCGCTACTAGCGGGAACGCAGATACGCAGTATTTT; CDR3: CASSATSGNADTQYF
D: NA; V: TRBV19; size: NA; J: TRBJ1-4; DNA: TGTGCCAGTAGTATAGGTCAGGGCGTCAATGAAAAACTGTTTTTT; CDR3: CASSIGQGVNEKLFF
D: TRBD2; V: TRBV19; size: NA; J: TRBJ2-5; DNA: TGTGCCAGTAGTACCCTAGCGGGGGGACAAGAGACCCAGTACTTC; CDR3: CASSTLAGGQETQYF
D: NA; V: TRBV18; size: NA; J: TRBJ1-2; DNA: TGTGCCAGCTCACCACCAGCAATCAATGGCTACACCTTC; CDR3: CASSPPAINGYTF
D: TRBD1; V: TRBV6-5; size: NA; J: TRBJ1-5; DNA: TGTGCCAGCAGTCCTCGGGACAGGGGCAATCAGCCCCAGCATTTT; CDR3: CASSPRDRGNQPQHF
D: NA; V: TRBV7-9; size: NA; J: TRBJ2-1; DNA: TGTGCCAGCAGCTTAGGCTCTGGGGGGTACAATGAGCAGTTCTTC; CDR3: CASSLGSGGYNEQFF
D: NA; V: TRBV28; size: NA; J: TRBJ1-2; DNA: TGTGCCAGCAGGGGGAACTATGGCTACACCTTC; CDR3: CASRGNYGYTF
D: NA; V: TRBV24-1; size: NA; J: TRBJ1-5; DNA: TGTGCCACCAGTGTCGCGGGGGAGGGGCAGCCCCAGCATTTT; CDR3: CATSVAGEGQPQHF
D: NA; V: TRBV9; size: few; J: TRBJ1-2; DNA: TGTGCCAGCAGCGCAGAAAGCCAGGGTGCCACTAAGTATGGCTACACCTTC; CDR3: CASSAESQGATKYGYTF
D: NA; V: TRBV5-1; size: NA; J: TRBJ1-4; DNA: TGCGCCAGCAGCTTGGGGGCCGTTGCAACTAATGAAAAACTGTTTTTT; CDR3: CASSLGAVATNEKLFF
D: NA; V: TRBV4-2; size: NA; J: TRBJ2-7; DNA: TGTGCCAGCAGCCAAGGGCGGTCTGCCTACGAGCAGTACTTC; CDR3: CASSQGRSAYEQYF
D: TRBD1; V: TRBV28; size: NA; J: TRBJ2-2; DNA: TGTGCCAGCAGCTCACAGGGGCCTCCTCGTGTCGGGGAGCTGTTTTTT; CDR3: CASSSQGPPRVGELFF
D: TRBD1; V: TRBV6-5; size: NA; J: TRBJ1-5; DNA: TGTGCCAGCAGCGCACAGGGGGTGAGCAATCAGCCCCAGCATTTT; CDR3: CASSAQGVSNQPQHF
D: TRBD1; V: TRBV2; size: NA; J: TRBJ1-1; DNA: TGTGCCAGCAGCCACAGGGGCCGGGTGAACACTGAAGCTTTCTTT; CDR3: CASSHRGRVNTEAFF
D: NA; V: TRBV7-2; size: NA; J: TRBJ2-5; DNA: TGTGCCAGCAGCTTAGCAGGGATAGAGACCCAGTACTTC; CDR3: CASSLAGIETQYF
D: TRBD1; V: TRBV7-6; size: few; J: TRBJ2-2; DNA: TGTGCCAGCAGACGTCCCGGAGGACAGGACAACACCGGGGAGCTGTTTTTT; CDR3: CASRRPGGQDNTGELFF